This T cell receptor beta chain was identified in a study of T cell repertoires in cytomegalovirus infection. Turning to the study itself: Recently identified HLA-C-restricted CMV epitopes and well-studied HLA-B-restricted CMV epitopes were used by the study. Public TCR beta signatures provided an indication of both CMV infection and a matching HLA type. Study-wide results and caveats: Ex vivo, HLA-C-restricted CMV-specific TCR beta clonotypes prevailed over the rest of the response.

TCRdb recomputed calls from the reads with MiXCR, one row per CDR3 protein. The table records about 500,000 distinct CDR3 sequences, roughly 34% of them present only once. Unmatched junction bases numbered 6, after V lost 6 bases and J lost 1 base. The CDR3 contains 15 residues. The germline CDR1 and CDR2 sequences are MNHNS and SASEGT. This clonotype was counted only a few times. Its antigen is not known. The TCR was taken from a human donor in good health (CMV status not recorded). Some clones in this sample may be carry-over from other donors' samples. Sample: cultured PBMCs, taken from culture after CMV antigen stimulation. The V gene is TRBV6-1, the J gene TRBJ2-7, with 10 bases that match TRBD1. The CDR3 bases are TGTGCCAGCAGAATAAGGGACAGGGGATCCTACGAGCAGTACTTC. Protein sequence: CASRIRDRGSYEQYF.